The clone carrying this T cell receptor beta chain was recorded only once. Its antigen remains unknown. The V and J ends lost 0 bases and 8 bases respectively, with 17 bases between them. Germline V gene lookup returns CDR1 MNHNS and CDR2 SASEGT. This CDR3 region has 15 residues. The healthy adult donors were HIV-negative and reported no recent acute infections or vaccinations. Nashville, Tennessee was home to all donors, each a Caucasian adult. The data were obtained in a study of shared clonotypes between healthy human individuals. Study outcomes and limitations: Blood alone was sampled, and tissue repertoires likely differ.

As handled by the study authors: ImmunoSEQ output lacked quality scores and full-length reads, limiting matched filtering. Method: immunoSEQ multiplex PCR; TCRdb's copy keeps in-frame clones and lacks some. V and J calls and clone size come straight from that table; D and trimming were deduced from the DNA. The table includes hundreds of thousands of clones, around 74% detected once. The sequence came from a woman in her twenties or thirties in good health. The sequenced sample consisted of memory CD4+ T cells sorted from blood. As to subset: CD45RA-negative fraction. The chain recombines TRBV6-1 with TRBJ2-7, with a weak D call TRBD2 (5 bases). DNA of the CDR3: TGTGCCAGCAGTGAAGCCCCCACATCGCGGGCGCAGCAGTACTTC. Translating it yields CASSEAPTSRAQQYF.